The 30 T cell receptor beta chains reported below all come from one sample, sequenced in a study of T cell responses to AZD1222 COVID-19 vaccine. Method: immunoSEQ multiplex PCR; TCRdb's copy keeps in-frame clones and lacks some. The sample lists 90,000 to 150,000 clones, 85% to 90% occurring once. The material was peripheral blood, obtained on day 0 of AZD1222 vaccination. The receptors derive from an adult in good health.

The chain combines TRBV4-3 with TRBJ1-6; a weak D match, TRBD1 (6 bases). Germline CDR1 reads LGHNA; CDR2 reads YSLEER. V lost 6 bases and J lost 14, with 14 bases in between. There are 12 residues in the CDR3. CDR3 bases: TGCGCCAGCAGTATACAGGGTAAGGCCCTCCACTTT. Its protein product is CASSIQGKALHF.

The CDR3 sequence is CASRPGTSSNFADTQYF. The CDR3 DNA is TGTGCCAGCAGACCCGGGACTAGTAGTAATTTCGCAGATACGCAGTATTTT. The V call is TRBV27, the J call TRBJ2-3; 8 nucleotides align to TRBD2. V lost 6 bases and J lost 4; bases outside the gene matches: 15. Germline V gives CDR1 MNHEY, CDR2 SMNVEV (reference sequence). This CDR3 has 17 amino acids.

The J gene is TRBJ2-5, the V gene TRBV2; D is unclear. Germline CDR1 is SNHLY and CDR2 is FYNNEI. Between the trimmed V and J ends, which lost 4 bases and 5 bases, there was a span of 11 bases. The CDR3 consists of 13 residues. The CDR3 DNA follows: TGTGCCAGCAGTGCCATTAGCTGGGAGACCCAGTACTTC. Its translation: CASSAISWETQYF.

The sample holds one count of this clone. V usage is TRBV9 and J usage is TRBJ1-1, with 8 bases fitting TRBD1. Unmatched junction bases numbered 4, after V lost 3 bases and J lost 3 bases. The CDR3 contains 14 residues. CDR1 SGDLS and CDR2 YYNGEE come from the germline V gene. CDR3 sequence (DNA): TGTGCCAGCAGCGGAGACAGGGGCCACACTGAAGCTTTCTTT. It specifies CASSGDRGHTEAFF.

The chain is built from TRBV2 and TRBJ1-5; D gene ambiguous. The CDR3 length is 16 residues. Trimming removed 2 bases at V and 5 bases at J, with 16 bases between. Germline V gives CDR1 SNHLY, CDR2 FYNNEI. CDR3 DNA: TGTGCCAGCAGTGAACGGATTGGTGGACTTGATCAGCCCCAGCATTTT. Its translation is CASSERIGGLDQPQHF. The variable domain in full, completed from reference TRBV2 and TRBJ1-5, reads EPEVTQTPSHQVTQMGQEVILRCVPISNHLYFYWYRQILGQKVEFLVSFYNNEISEKSEIFDDQFSVERPDGSNFTLKIRSTKLEDSAMYFCASSERIGGLDQPQHFGDGTRLSIL.

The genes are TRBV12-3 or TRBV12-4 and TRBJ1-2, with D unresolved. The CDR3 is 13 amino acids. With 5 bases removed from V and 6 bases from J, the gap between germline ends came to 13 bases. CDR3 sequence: CASSPRILDGYTF. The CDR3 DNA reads TGTGCCAGCAGTCCGCGGATACTAGATGGCTACACCTTC.

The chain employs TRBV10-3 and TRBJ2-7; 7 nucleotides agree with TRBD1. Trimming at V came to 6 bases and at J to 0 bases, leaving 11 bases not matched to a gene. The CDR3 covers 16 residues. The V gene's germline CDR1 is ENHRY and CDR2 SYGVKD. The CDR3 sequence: CAIRDDRADNSYEQYF. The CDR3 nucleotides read TGTGCCATCAGGGATGACAGGGCCGATAACTCCTACGAGCAGTACTTC.

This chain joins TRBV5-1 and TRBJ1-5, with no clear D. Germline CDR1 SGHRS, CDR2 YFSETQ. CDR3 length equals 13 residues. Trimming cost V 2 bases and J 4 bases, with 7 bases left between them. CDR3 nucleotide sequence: TGCGCCAGCAGCTTTAACTCGAATCAGCCCCAGCATTTT. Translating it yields CASSFNSNQPQHF.

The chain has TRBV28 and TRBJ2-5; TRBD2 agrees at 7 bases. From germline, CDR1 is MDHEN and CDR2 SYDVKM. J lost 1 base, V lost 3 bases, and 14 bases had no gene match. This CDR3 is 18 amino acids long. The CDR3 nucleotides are TGTGCCAGCAGTTTCTCCCTCGGGGCGGGGGACCCCCAAGAGACCCAGTACTTC. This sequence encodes CASSFSLGAGDPQETQYF.

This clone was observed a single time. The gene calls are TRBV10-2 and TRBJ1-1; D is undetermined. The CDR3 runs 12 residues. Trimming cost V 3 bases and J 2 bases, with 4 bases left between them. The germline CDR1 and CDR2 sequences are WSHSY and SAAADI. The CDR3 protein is CASSDPNTEAFF. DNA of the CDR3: TGCGCCAGCAGTGATCCAAACACTGAAGCTTTCTTT.

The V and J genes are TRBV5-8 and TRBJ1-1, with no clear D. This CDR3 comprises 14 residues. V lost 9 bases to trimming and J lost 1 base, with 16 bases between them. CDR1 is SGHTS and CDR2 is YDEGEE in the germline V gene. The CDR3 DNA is TGTGCCACCACCCGCATCTGGGCGAACACTGAAGCTTTCTTT. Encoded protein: CATTRIWANTEAFF.

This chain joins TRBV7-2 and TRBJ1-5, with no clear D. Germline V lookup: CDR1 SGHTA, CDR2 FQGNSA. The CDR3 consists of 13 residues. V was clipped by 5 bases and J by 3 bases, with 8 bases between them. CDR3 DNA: TGTGCCAGCAGCCAGAGGTACAATCAGCCCCAGCATTTT. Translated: CASSQRYNQPQHF.

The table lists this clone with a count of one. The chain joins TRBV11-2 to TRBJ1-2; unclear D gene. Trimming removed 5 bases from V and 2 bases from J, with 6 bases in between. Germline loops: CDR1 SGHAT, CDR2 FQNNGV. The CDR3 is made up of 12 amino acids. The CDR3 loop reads CASSELNYGYTF. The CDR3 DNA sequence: TGTGCCAGCAGCGAACTAAACTATGGCTACACCTTC. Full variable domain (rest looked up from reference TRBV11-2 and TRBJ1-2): EAGVAQSPRYKIIEKRQSVAFWCNPISGHATLYWYQQILGQGPKLLIQFQNNGVVDDSQLPKDRFSAERLKGVDSTLKIQPAKLEDSAVYLCASSELNYGYTFGSGTRLTVV.

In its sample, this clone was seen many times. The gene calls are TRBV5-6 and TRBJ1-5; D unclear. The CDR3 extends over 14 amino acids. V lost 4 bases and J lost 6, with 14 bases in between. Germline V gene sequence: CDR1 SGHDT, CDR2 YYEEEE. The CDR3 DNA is TGTGCCAGCAGCCTGCCTGGGTCTGGTCAGCCCCAGCATTTT. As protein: CASSLPGSGQPQHF.

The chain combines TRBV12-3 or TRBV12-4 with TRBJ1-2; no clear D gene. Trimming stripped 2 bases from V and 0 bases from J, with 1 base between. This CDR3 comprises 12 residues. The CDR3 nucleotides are TGTGCCAGCAGTTTACCTAACTATGGCTACACCTTC. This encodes CASSLPNYGYTF.

This CDR3 reads CASSSLGNSNQPQHF. CDR3 DNA: TGTGCCAGCAGCTCCTTAGGAAATAGCAATCAGCCCCAGCATTTT. This chain links TRBV7-6 with TRBJ1-5, with unresolved D. There are 15 residues in the CDR3. The germline V gene has CDR1 SGHVS and CDR2 FNYEAQ. Trimming cost V 4 bases and J 0 bases, with 10 bases left between them.

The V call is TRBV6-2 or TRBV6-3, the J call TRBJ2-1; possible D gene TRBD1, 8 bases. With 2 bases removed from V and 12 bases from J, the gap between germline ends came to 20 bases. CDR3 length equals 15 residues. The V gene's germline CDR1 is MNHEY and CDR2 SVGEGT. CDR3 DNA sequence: TGTGCCAGCAGTTACGGACAGGGAGGGCGTGGAGGGCAGTTCTTC. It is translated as CASSYGQGGRGGQFF.

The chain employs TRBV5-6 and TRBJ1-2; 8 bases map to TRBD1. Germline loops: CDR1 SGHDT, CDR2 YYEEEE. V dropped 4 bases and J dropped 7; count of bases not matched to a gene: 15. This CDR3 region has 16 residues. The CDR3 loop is CASSTATGGIGSGYTF. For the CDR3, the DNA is TGTGCCAGCAGCACTGCTACAGGGGGTATAGGCTCTGGCTACACCTTC.

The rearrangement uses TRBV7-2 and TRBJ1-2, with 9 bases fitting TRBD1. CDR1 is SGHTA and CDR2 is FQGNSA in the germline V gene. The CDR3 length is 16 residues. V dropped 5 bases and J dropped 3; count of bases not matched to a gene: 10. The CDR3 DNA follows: TGTGCCAGCAGCATCTCCGGGACAGGGATCTACTATGGCTACACCTTC. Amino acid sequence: CASSISGTGIYYGYTF.

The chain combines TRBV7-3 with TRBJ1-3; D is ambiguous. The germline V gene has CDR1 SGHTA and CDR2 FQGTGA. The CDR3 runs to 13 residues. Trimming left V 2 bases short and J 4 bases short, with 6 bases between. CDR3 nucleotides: TGTGCCAGCAGCTTAGCAGAGGGAAACACCATATATTTT. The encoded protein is CASSLAEGNTIYF.

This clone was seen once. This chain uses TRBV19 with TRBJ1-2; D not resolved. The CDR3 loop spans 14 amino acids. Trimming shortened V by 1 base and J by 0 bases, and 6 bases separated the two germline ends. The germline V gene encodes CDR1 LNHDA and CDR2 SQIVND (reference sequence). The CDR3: CASSIGDSNYGYTF. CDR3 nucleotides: TGTGCCAGTAGTATAGGGGATTCTAACTATGGCTACACCTTC.

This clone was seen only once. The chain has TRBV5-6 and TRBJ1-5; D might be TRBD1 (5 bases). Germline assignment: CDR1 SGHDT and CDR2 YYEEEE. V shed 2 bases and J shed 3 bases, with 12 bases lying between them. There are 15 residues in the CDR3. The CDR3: CASSFGGMDNQPQHF. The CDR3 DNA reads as TGTGCCAGCAGCTTCGGGGGTATGGACAATCAGCCCCAGCATTTT. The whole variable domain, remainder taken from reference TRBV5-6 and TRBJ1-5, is DAGVTQSPTHLIKTRGQQVTLRCSPKSGHDTVSWYQQALGQGPQFIFQYYEEEERQRGNFPDRFSGHQFPNYSSELNVNALLLGDSALYLCASSFGGMDNQPQHFGDGTRLSIL.

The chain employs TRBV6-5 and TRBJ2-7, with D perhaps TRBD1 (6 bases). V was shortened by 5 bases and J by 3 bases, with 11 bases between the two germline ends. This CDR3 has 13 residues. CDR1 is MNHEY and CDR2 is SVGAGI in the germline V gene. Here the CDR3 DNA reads TGTGCCAGCAGTCTGGACAGCTTCTACGAGCAGTACTTC. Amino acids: CASSLDSFYEQYF.

CDR3 bases: TGCAGCGGGACAGGGGGATCTAAACTGTTTTTT. Protein: CSGTGGSKLFF. V usage is TRBV20-1 and J usage is TRBJ1-4, with TRBD1 identical over 11 bases. CDR3 length equals 11 residues. In germline, CDR1 is DFQATT, CDR2 SNEGSKA (reference sequence).

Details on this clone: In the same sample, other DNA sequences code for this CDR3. CDR3 in amino acids: CASSLVGGNEQFF. The CDR3 nucleotides are TGTGCCAGCAGTTTAGTGGGAGGCAATGAGCAGTTCTTC. The J gene is TRBJ2-1, the V gene TRBV12-3 or TRBV12-4; D perhaps matches TRBD2 (6 bases). Trimming cost V 1 base and J 6 bases, with 7 bases left between them. This CDR3 is built from 13 residues.

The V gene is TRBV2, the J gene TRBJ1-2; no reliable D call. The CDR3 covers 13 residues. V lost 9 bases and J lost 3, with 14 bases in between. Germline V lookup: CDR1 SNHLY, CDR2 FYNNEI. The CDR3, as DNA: TGTGCCAGGAGGCCCAAGGGCCACTATGGCTACACCTTC. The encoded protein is CARRPKGHYGYTF.

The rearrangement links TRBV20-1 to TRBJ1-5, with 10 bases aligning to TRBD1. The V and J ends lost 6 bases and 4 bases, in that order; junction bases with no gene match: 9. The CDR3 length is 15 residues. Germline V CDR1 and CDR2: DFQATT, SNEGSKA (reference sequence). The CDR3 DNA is TGCAGTGCCAGTAGACAGGGGGCTAAAAATCAGCCCCAGCATTTT. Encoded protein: CSASRQGAKNQPQHF.

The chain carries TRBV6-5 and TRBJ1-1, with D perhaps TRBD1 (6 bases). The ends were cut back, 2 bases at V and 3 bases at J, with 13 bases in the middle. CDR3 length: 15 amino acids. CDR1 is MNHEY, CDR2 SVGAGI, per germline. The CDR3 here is CASSYQGPRDTEAFF. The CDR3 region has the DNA TGTGCCAGCAGTTACCAGGGGCCCAGGGACACTGAAGCTTTCTTT.

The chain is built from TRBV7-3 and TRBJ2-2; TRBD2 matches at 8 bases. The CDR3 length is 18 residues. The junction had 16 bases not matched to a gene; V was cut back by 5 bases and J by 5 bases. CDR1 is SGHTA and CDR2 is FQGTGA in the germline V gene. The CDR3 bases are TGTGCCAGCAGCCAAACCGCGAGGGGCGGGGGGCCAACCGGGGAGCTGTTTTTT. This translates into CASSQTARGGGPTGELFF.

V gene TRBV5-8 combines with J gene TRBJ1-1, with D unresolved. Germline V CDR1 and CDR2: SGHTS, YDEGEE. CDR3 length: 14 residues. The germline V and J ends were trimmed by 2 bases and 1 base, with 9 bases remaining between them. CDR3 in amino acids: CASSFGRQNTEAFF. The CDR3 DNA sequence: TGTGCCAGCAGCTTCGGACGGCAGAACACTGAAGCTTTCTTT.